Below, one T cell receptor (beta chain) is given with its context. The antigen remains undetermined. This sample is drawn from a study of cytomegalovirus exposure and HLA in healthy donors. After removal of 4 bases from V and 1 base from J, the junction contained 7 bases not matched to a gene. Germline V gene data show CDR1 as SGHDT and CDR2 as YYEEEE. This CDR3 has 16 residues. The study ran its PCR with 60 Vbeta and 13 Jbeta primers. The repertoire was sequenced with immunoSEQ multiplex PCR; TCRdb's copy has only in-frame clones and lacks some. The data contain 150,000 or so clones, about 80% of them singletons. Findings and caveats of the study: Analyzed later, most CMV-associated TCR beta chains appeared HLA-restricted. A later analysis showed TCR association rates differing by HLA locus, peaking at DRB1 and lowest at HLA-C.

The rearrangement uses TRBV5-6 and TRBJ2-2; 7 bases match TRBD1. This clonotype was obtained from a man aged 35 to 55 in good health and CMV-seropositive. The material sequenced was PBMCs. The CDR3 loop reads CASSLRWTGNTGELFF. Written as DNA, the CDR3 is TGTGCCAGCAGCCTACGCTGGACAGGGAACACCGGGGAGCTGTTTTTT.